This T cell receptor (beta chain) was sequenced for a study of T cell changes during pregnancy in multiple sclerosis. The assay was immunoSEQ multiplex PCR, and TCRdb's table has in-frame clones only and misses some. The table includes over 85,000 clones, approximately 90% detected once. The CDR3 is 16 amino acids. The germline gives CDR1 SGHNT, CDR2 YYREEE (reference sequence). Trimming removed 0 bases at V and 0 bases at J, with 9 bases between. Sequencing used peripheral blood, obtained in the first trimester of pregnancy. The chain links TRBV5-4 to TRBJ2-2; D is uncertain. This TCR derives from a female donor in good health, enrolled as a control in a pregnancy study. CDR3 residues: CASSLGVQTNTGELFF. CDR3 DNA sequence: TGTGCCAGCAGCTTGGGGGTACAGACGAACACCGGGGAGCTGTTTTTT.